The 22 T cell receptor beta chains given below trace back to one sample, sequenced in a study of shared clonotypes between healthy human individuals. Only in-frame clones appear in the TCRdb table, and some are missing; sequencing was by immunoSEQ multiplex PCR. The sample lists 2 million to 2.5 million clones, 90% to 96% occurring once. The material sequenced was naive CD4+ T cells sorted from blood. This sample's subset: CD45RA+ positively selected. These receptors originate from a man younger than 35 in good health.

The V call is TRBV5-1, the J call TRBJ2-3, with 7 bases fitting TRBD1. With V trimmed by 4 bases and J by 2 bases, 10 bases remained unmatched. The germline gives CDR1 SGHRS, CDR2 YFSETQ. CDR3 length equals 16 residues. In DNA, the CDR3 is TGCGCCAGCAGCCCCGAAGGGGGCCCTACCACAGATACGCAGTATTTT. As protein: CASSPEGGPTTDTQYF.

The chain couples TRBV9 to TRBJ2-3; 8 bases are a match to TRBD1. This CDR3 spans 15 amino acids. Trimming cost V 0 bases and J 3 bases; bases outside gene matches: 3. Germline CDR1 is SGDLS and CDR2 is YYNGEE. CDR3 coding DNA: TGTGCCAGCAGCGTAGAAACAGGGGGAACAGATACGCAGTATTTT. Protein sequence: CASSVETGGTDTQYF.

The genes are TRBV9 and TRBJ1-3; perhaps TRBD1 as D (6 bases). In germline, CDR1 is SGDLS, CDR2 YYNGEE. V was shortened by 5 bases and J by 3 bases, with 15 bases between the two germline ends. CDR3 length: 15 amino acids. DNA of the CDR3: TGTGCCAGCAGTGCTGATGGGGGACATGGAAACACCATATATTTT. It encodes CASSADGGHGNTIYF. The full variable domain, completed using reference TRBV9 and TRBJ1-3, is DSGVTQTPKHLITATGQRVTLRCSPRSGDLSVYWYQQSLDQGLQFLIQYYNGEERAKGNILERFSAQQFPDLHSELNLSSLELGDSALYFCASSADGGHGNTIYFGEGSWLTVV.

The rearrangement joins TRBV11-2 to TRBJ2-5, with D hard to call. Between the trimmed V and J ends, which lost 3 bases and 5 bases, there was a span of 13 bases. This CDR3 is built from 14 residues. CDR1 SGHAT and CDR2 FQNNGV come from the germline V gene. CDR3: CASSFDRTSETQYF. The CDR3 coding sequence is TGTGCCAGCAGCTTCGATCGGACGTCGGAGACCCAGTACTTC. Filled out from reference TRBV11-2 and TRBJ2-5, the complete variable domain reads EAGVAQSPRYKIIEKRQSVAFWCNPISGHATLYWYQQILGQGPKLLIQFQNNGVVDDSQLPKDRFSAERLKGVDSTLKIQPAKLEDSAVYLCASSFDRTSETQYFGPGTRLLVL.

The chain carries TRBV6-5 and TRBJ2-7; D is possibly TRBD2 (5 bases). V was shortened by 4 bases and J by 7 bases, with 8 bases between the two germline ends. This CDR3 is built from 11 residues. Germline CDR1 and CDR2: MNHEY and SVGAGI. The CDR3 DNA reads TGTGCCAGCAGTTTCCCGGGGGAGCAGTACTTC. This codes for CASSFPGEQYF.

V and J are TRBV6-4 and TRBJ1-4, with D possibly matching TRBD1 (5 bases). The CDR3 covers 15 residues. The V end was cut by 5 bases, the J end by 5 bases, with 15 bases between. The V gene's germline CDR1 is MRHNA and CDR2 SNTAGT. The CDR3 reads CASSPTGTVNEKLFF. For the CDR3, the DNA is TGTGCCAGCAGTCCAACCGGGACGGTGAATGAAAAACTGTTTTTT.

The rearrangement uses TRBV6-5 and TRBJ1-1; D remains ambiguous. V was shortened by 8 bases and J by 1 base, with 8 bases between the two germline ends. The germline V gene has CDR1 MNHEY and CDR2 SVGAGI. The CDR3 runs 12 residues. This CDR3 reads CASLGKNTEAFF. Written as DNA, the CDR3 is TGTGCCAGCCTTGGAAAGAACACTGAAGCTTTCTTT.

V usage is TRBV6-1 and J usage is TRBJ2-1; D ambiguous. The V gene lost 3 bases and the J gene lost 0 bases, with 21 bases spanning the gap. The CDR3 runs to 19 residues. The V gene's germline CDR1 is MNHNS and CDR2 SASEGT. This CDR3 is CASSDPRMRVRGSYNEQFF. The CDR3 region has the DNA TGTGCCAGCAGTGATCCTCGAATGCGAGTTAGAGGCTCCTACAATGAGCAGTTCTTC.

The V call is TRBV6-5, the J call TRBJ2-3; 7 nucleotides align to TRBD2. Unmatched junction bases numbered 15, after V lost 5 bases and J lost 10 bases. Germline V gene data show CDR1 as MNHEY and CDR2 as SVGAGI. CDR3 length: 15 amino acids. The CDR3 loop reads CASSLRLAPPRAQYF. Here the CDR3 DNA reads TGTGCCAGCAGTCTAAGACTAGCTCCTCCCCGTGCGCAGTATTTT.

The genes are TRBV5-1 and TRBJ1-5; D unclear. CDR1 and CDR2 (germline): SGHRS, YFSETQ. This CDR3 spans 13 amino acids. The V and J ends lost 5 bases and 2 bases respectively, with 8 bases between them. In nucleotides, the CDR3 is TGCGCCAGCAGTAGAAACGGCAATCAGCCCCAGCATTTT. Translation gives CASSRNGNQPQHF.

The rearrangement joins TRBV5-1 to TRBJ2-2; perhaps TRBD2 as D (6 bases). The CDR3 runs to 16 residues. Germline loops: CDR1 SGHRS, CDR2 YFSETQ. V lost 4 bases, J lost 4 bases, and 17 bases lay in between. The CDR3 sequence is CASSPSGGQGTGELFF. The CDR3 region has the DNA TGCGCCAGCAGCCCGAGCGGAGGGCAGGGCACCGGGGAGCTGTTTTTT. The whole variable domain, filled in from reference TRBV5-1 and TRBJ2-2, reads KAGVTQTPRYLIKTRGQQVTLSCSPISGHRSVSWYQQTPGQGLQFLFEYFSETQRNKGNFPGRFSGRQFSNSRSEMNVSTLELGDSALYLCASSPSGGQGTGELFFGEGSRLTVL.

The chain links TRBV6-4 to TRBJ2-1; the match to TRBD2 covers 10 bases. Trimming removed 5 bases from V and 1 base from J; junction bases left unmatched: 2. The CDR3 length is 15 residues. Germline CDR1 is MRHNA and CDR2 is SNTAGT. CDR3 bases: TGTGCCAGCAGTATAGCGGGGGGTTCCTACAATGAGCAGTTCTTC. It codes for CASSIAGGSYNEQFF.

The V and J genes are TRBV5-6 and TRBJ2-3; D is ambiguous. Germline lookup yields CDR1 SGHDT and CDR2 YYEEEE. V lost 4 bases to trimming and J lost 4 bases, with 13 bases between them. The length of the CDR3 is 14 residues. CDR3 bases: TGTGCCAGCAGCGCACTATCTAGGGCAGATACGCAGTATTTT. This codes for CASSALSRADTQYF.

This chain connects TRBV5-4 to TRBJ2-7; D is perhaps TRBD2 (5 bases). V lost 2 bases and J lost 6, with 9 bases in between. The CDR3 is 12 amino acids. Germline assignment: CDR1 SGHNT and CDR2 YYREEE (reference sequence). CDR3 bases: TGTGCCAGCAGCTTTGAGGGCTCCGAGCAGTACTTC. It translates to CASSFEGSEQYF.

This clone was picked up one time. V gene TRBV7-6 combines with J gene TRBJ1-5; D call uncertain. Trimming shortened V by 4 bases and J by 0 bases, and 10 bases separated the two germline ends. The CDR3 extends over 15 amino acids. In germline, CDR1 is SGHVS, CDR2 FNYEAQ. The CDR3 here is CASSSTDTSNQPQHF. The CDR3 region has the DNA TGTGCCAGCAGCTCCACTGACACTAGCAATCAGCCCCAGCATTTT. Complete variable domain (other parts from reference TRBV7-6 and TRBJ1-5): GAGVSQSPRYKVTKRGQDVALRCDPISGHVSLYWYRQALGQGPEFLTYFNYEAQQDKSGLPNDRFSAERPEGSISTLTIQRTEQRDSAMYRCASSSTDTSNQPQHFGDGTRLSIL.

In the case of this clone: At the DNA level, this CDR3 is encoded by other sequences in the same sample as well. The chain employs TRBV6-6 and TRBJ1-2, with TRBD1 identical over 9 bases. CDR1 is MNHNY, CDR2 SVGAGI, per germline (reference sequence). J was trimmed by 4 bases and V by 3 bases; bases with no gene match: 3. The CDR3 covers 14 residues. The CDR3 region is CASSYLTGGYGYTF. CDR3 bases: TGTGCCAGCAGTTATTTGACAGGGGGCTATGGCTACACCTTC.

The chain uses TRBV4-1 and TRBJ2-7; the D is unclear. V lost 7 bases and J 2 bases, leaving 21 bases between the germline ends. The CDR3 totals 16 residues. CDR1 and CDR2 from the germline V gene are MGHRA and YSYEKL. For the CDR3, the DNA is TGCGCCAGCACCCCAGCTATGACAAGGATTACCTACGAGCAGTACTTC. It codes for CASTPAMTRITYEQYF.

V gene TRBV6-6 combines with J gene TRBJ2-7, with TRBD2 matching 13 bases. CDR3 length equals 15 residues. The V and J ends lost 7 bases and 4 bases, in that order; junction bases with no gene match: 7. CDR1 MNHNY and CDR2 SVGAGI come from the germline V gene (reference sequence). The CDR3 DNA is TGTGCCAGCAATCGAGGACTAGCGGGAGCGTACGAGCAGTACTTC. It is translated as CASNRGLAGAYEQYF.

The chain is built from TRBV15 and TRBJ1-4, with no clear D. Germline V CDR1 and CDR2: LNHNV, YYDKDF (reference sequence). The CDR3 sequence is 14 residues long. Trimming stripped 8 bases from V and 0 bases from J, with 10 bases between. This chain's CDR3 is CATASPATNEKLFF. CDR3 nucleotides: TGTGCCACCGCCTCCCCCGCAACTAATGAAAAACTGTTTTTT.

Only one count was recorded for this clone. This chain connects TRBV4-3 to TRBJ2-7; D remains unclear. The CDR3 totals 13 residues. The V gene lost 1 base and the J gene lost 3 bases, with 7 bases spanning the gap. Germline CDR1 LGHNA, CDR2 YSLEER. CDR3 sequence reads: CASSQVWGYEQYF. In nucleotides, the CDR3 is TGCGCCAGCAGCCAAGTATGGGGCTACGAGCAGTACTTC.

Here the CDR3 DNA reads TGTGCCAGCAGCCAAGTGGGCTCCCAGGGCGTGGAGCAGTTCTTC. Its protein is CASSQVGSQGVEQFF. The rearrangement joins TRBV7-3 to TRBJ2-1; maybe TRBD1 (5 bases). The length of the CDR3 is 15 residues. The germline V and J ends were trimmed by 5 bases and 10 bases, with 21 bases remaining between them. The germline gives CDR1 SGHTA, CDR2 FQGTGA.

In this sample, this clone turned up once. V and J are TRBV30 and TRBJ1-6, with D uncertain. Trimming stripped 3 bases from V and 8 bases from J, with 14 bases between. The CDR3 spans 14 residues. Germline V gene sequence: CDR1 GTSNPN, CDR2 SVGIG (reference sequence). The CDR3 region is CAWSGWAGDSPLHF. The CDR3 DNA sequence: TGTGCCTGGAGCGGCTGGGCTGGGGATTCACCCCTCCACTTT.